Shown below are 27 T cell receptor beta chains from a single sample sequenced in a study of blood T cell repertoires in COVID-19. Some clones are missing from TCRdb's copy, which holds only in-frame ones; the method was immunoSEQ multiplex PCR. Of about 200,000 clones detected, 75% to 85% appear once; the ten largest clones hold 6.5% to 9%. The specimen sequenced was PBMCs or T cells enriched from blood (not recorded which). The receptors here all came from a woman aged 40 to 55 with acute COVID-19.

The rearrangement links TRBV14 to TRBJ2-1; the D gene is possibly TRBD2 (6 bases). The CDR3 length is 15 residues. From germline, CDR1 is SGHDN and CDR2 FVKESK. The V end lost 4 bases, the J end lost 6 bases, and 16 bases lay between the germline ends. The DNA for the CDR3 is TGTGCCAGCAGCCCCTGGGCTAGCGCGGGCAATGAGCAGTTCTTC. Its translation: CASSPWASAGNEQFF. Full variable domain (outside the CDR3, taken from reference TRBV14 and TRBJ2-1): EAGVTQFPSHSVIEKGQTVTLRCDPISGHDNLYWYRRVMGKEIKFLLHFVKESKQDESGMPNNRFLAERTGGTYSTLKVQPAELEDSGVYFCASSPWASAGNEQFFGPGTRLTVL.

The rearrangement uses TRBV5-1 and TRBJ1-2, with 9 bases that match TRBD1. Germline trimming cut 4 bases from V and 7 bases from J; bases unmatched to any gene: 11. Germline V CDR1 and CDR2: SGHRS, YFSETQ. CDR3 length: 15 amino acids. The CDR3 coding sequence is TGCGCCAGCAGCCCCCGTCCCGGGACAGGGAGTGGCTACACCTTC. Translating gives CASSPRPGTGSGYTF.

V usage is TRBV6-5 and J usage is TRBJ1-2; 7 positions agree with TRBD1. Germline loops: CDR1 MNHEY, CDR2 SVGAGI. V was clipped by 6 bases and J by 2 bases; unmatched bases: 9. The length of the CDR3 is 15 residues. The DNA for the CDR3 is TGTGCCAGCAGGAAGATGACAGGGACAAACTATGGCTACACCTTC. This sequence encodes CASRKMTGTNYGYTF.

The gene calls are TRBV2 and TRBJ1-6; 7 nucleotides line up with TRBD1. The CDR3 extends over 15 amino acids. V dropped 8 bases and J dropped 7; count of bases not matched to a gene: 11. The V gene's germline CDR1 is SNHLY and CDR2 FYNNEI. This CDR3 reads CASDADRATNSPLHF. CDR3 sequence (DNA): TGTGCCAGCGACGCCGACAGGGCTACAAATTCACCCCTCCACTTT. Full variable domain (outside the CDR3, taken from reference TRBV2 and TRBJ1-6): EPEVTQTPSHQVTQMGQEVILRCVPISNHLYFYWYRQILGQKVEFLVSFYNNEISEKSEIFDDQFSVERPDGSNFTLKIRSTKLEDSAMYFCASDADRATNSPLHFGNGTRLTVT.

CDR3 DNA: TGTGCCAGCAGCCAAGTAGGGGCGGGCAGGGGTAACTATGGCTACACCTTC. Protein: CASSQVGAGRGNYGYTF. This rearrangement joins TRBV3-1 (or the pseudogene TRBV3-2) to TRBJ1-2, with D possibly TRBD1 on 6 matching bases. The V gene's germline CDR1 is LGHDT and CDR2 YNNKEL (reference sequence). The CDR3 spans 17 residues. V shed 1 base and J shed 1 base, with 16 bases lying between them.

This clone was found once. The chain combines TRBV28 with TRBJ2-1; TRBD2 matches at 10 bases. CDR3 length equals 15 residues. The ends lost 6 bases at V and 7 bases at J; junction bases unmatched: 9. Germline CDR1 and CDR2: MDHEN and SYDVKM. Here the CDR3 reads CASSLPSGRANEQFF. For the CDR3, the DNA is TGTGCCAGCAGCCTCCCGAGCGGGAGGGCGAATGAGCAGTTCTTC.

The genes are TRBV5-6 and TRBJ2-2, with 10 bases identical to TRBD2. The germline V gene encodes CDR1 SGHDT and CDR2 YYEEEE. Trimming at V came to 4 bases and at J to 2 bases, leaving 8 bases not matched to a gene. This CDR3 has 17 amino acids. The chain's CDR3 is CASSPGPSGRNTGELFF. The CDR3 nucleotides read TGTGCCAGCAGCCCGGGGCCTAGCGGGAGAAACACCGGGGAGCTGTTTTTT. Based on the CDR3 plus reference TRBV5-6 and TRBJ2-2, the full variable domain is DAGVTQSPTHLIKTRGQQVTLRCSPKSGHDTVSWYQQALGQGPQFIFQYYEEEERQRGNFPDRFSGHQFPNYSSELNVNALLLGDSALYLCASSPGPSGRNTGELFFGEGSRLTVL.

A single count supports this clone. The V call is TRBV30, the J call TRBJ2-2, with 10 bases matching TRBD1. Germline lookup yields CDR1 GTSNPN and CDR2 SVGIG (reference sequence). The CDR3 length is 16 residues. With V trimmed by 6 bases and J by 4 bases, 11 bases remained unmatched. The CDR3 DNA reads as TGTGCCTGCCCCCCAGACAGGGGGCACGGCACCGGGGAGCTGTTTTTT. This gives the protein CACPPDRGHGTGELFF.

This clone was picked up a small number of times. J is TRBJ2-2 and V is TRBV11-2; 9 bases are shared with TRBD2. The CDR3 extends over 13 amino acids. Germline-derived CDR1 and CDR2 are SGHAT and FQNNGV. The V segment lost 3 bases and the J segment 7 bases; nucleotides outside the gene matches: 0. CDR3 sequence (DNA): TGTGCCAGCAGCTTTAGCGGGGGCGGGGAGCTGTTTTTT. Its protein product is CASSFSGGGELFF.

This clone occurred many times. This sequence joins TRBV23-1 and TRBJ2-5; D perhaps matches TRBD1 (6 bases). TRBV23-1 is noted as an ORF with a role that remains uncertain. V was trimmed by 3 bases and J by 7 bases, leaving 21 bases between them. This CDR3 spans 16 amino acids. The CDR3 sequence is CASSQFGTTKGGTQYF. The CDR3 nucleotides read TGCGCCAGCAGTCAGTTCGGGACAACCAAAGGCGGGACCCAGTACTTC.

This clone was seen more than once but under ten times. The genes are TRBV5-6 and TRBJ1-4; 7 bases agree with TRBD1. V was pared by 2 bases and J by 7 bases, with 14 bases of the junction left unmatched. The germline V gene has CDR1 SGHDT and CDR2 YYEEEE. The CDR3 is made up of 17 amino acids. CDR3 nucleotide sequence: TGTGCCAGCAGCTTAAGATTACACAGGAAGGGGGCTGAAAAACTGTTTTTT. Encoded protein: CASSLRLHRKGAEKLFF.

The V gene is TRBV28, the J gene TRBJ1-2, with a possible D match to TRBD1 (5 bases). CDR3 length: 15 residues. Germline CDR1 and CDR2: MDHEN and SYDVKM. V lost 2 bases and J lost 4, with 14 bases in between. The CDR3 bases are TGTGCCAGCAGTTTAGGGGGAGGAAACGGCTATGGCTACACCTTC. Translation gives CASSLGGGNGYGYTF.

The V gene is TRBV7-2, the J gene TRBJ1-2; perhaps TRBD1 as D (5 bases). Trimming removed 1 base at V and 6 bases at J, with 9 bases between. Germline CDR1 SGHTA, CDR2 FQGNSA. The CDR3 totals 13 residues. The CDR3: CASSLGRADGYTF. CDR3 bases: TGTGCCAGCAGCTTAGGCAGGGCGGATGGCTACACCTTC.

The chain employs TRBV15 and TRBJ1-2; a weak D match, TRBD1 (5 bases). The CDR3 covers 15 residues. Germline V lookup: CDR1 LNHNV, CDR2 YYDKDF (reference sequence). Trimming shortened V by 1 base and J by 4 bases, and 13 bases separated the two germline ends. The CDR3 region is CATSRVGGTIYGYTF. CDR3 sequence (DNA): TGTGCCACCAGCAGAGTGGGGGGGACCATCTATGGCTACACCTTC.

The genes are TRBV6-5 and TRBJ1-3, with 8 bases identical to TRBD1. The CDR3 contains 12 residues. The junction had 4 bases not matched to a gene; V was cut back by 11 bases and J by 4 bases. CDR1 is MNHEY, CDR2 SVGAGI, per germline. CDR3 in amino acids: CAGQGLGNTIYF. In DNA form, the CDR3 reads TGTGCCGGACAGGGCCTCGGAAACACCATATATTTT.

The J gene is TRBJ1-5, the V gene TRBV6-5, with 8 bases aligning to TRBD1. This CDR3 has 13 amino acids. Trimming cost V 8 bases and J 3 bases; bases outside gene matches: 3. Per the germline V gene, CDR1 is MNHEY and CDR2 is SVGAGI. The CDR3: CASQDRANQPQHF. The DNA of the CDR3 is TGTGCCAGCCAGGACAGGGCCAATCAGCCCCAGCATTTT.

The genes are TRBV7-9 and TRBJ1-1, with TRBD1 matching over 7 bases. Germline lookup yields CDR1 SEHNR and CDR2 FQNEAQ (reference sequence). CDR3 length: 13 residues. V shed 1 base, J shed 7 bases, and the junction held 3 bases outside the gene matches. The CDR3 DNA is TGTGCCAGCAGCTTAGTCAGGGACAGTGAAGCTTTCTTT. Protein sequence: CASSLVRDSEAFF.

The genes are TRBV5-8 and TRBJ1-2; TRBD1 matches 7 bases. The CDR3 has 13 residues. CDR1 is SGHTS, CDR2 YDEGEE, per germline. With V trimmed by 4 bases and J by 8 bases, 8 bases remained unmatched. As DNA, the CDR3 is TGTGCCAGCAGCAGTCCCGGGACAGTGGGCTACACCTTC. Translation: CASSSPGTVGYTF.

This clone was picked up one time. This chain links TRBV21-1 with TRBJ1-2. TRBV21-1 is given as a pseudogene. This CDR3 comprises 13 residues. In nucleotides, the CDR3 is TGTGCCAGCAGGACGGGTACTAACTATGGCTACACCTTC. Its translation: CASRTGTNYGYTF.

In its sample, this clone was seen a few times. The chain carries TRBV5-1 and TRBJ1-1; D gene ambiguous. CDR1 and CDR2 (germline): SGHRS, YFSETQ. The CDR3 loop spans 15 amino acids. The V gene lost 7 bases and the J gene lost 2 bases, with 18 bases spanning the gap. The DNA for the CDR3 is TGCGCCAGCTCCATGTGGGCCACAGAAAACACTGAAGCTTTCTTT. Protein sequence: CASSMWATENTEAFF.

The J gene is TRBJ1-1, the V gene TRBV7-6; a weak D match, TRBD1 (6 bases). The V and J ends lost 1 base and 5 bases respectively, with 11 bases between them. The CDR3 has 14 amino acids. Germline loops: CDR1 SGHVS, CDR2 FNYEAQ. The CDR3 DNA sequence: TGTGCCAGCAGCTTAGGGACAGCGGGGACTGAAGCTTTCTTT. This encodes CASSLGTAGTEAFF.

The rearrangement uses TRBV6-5 and TRBJ2-3, with 8 bases matching TRBD2. Germline V gene lookup returns CDR1 MNHEY and CDR2 SVGAGI. V was clipped by 6 bases and J by 3 bases; unmatched bases: 8. The CDR3 length is 15 residues. This CDR3 reads CASSPPAGVTDTQYF. DNA of the CDR3: TGTGCCAGCAGCCCGCCAGCGGGAGTAACAGATACGCAGTATTTT.

This clone was observed once. The chain recombines TRBV14 with TRBJ2-1, with TRBD2 as a possible D gene (5 bases). Germline V gene sequence: CDR1 SGHDN, CDR2 FVKESK. The CDR3 is made up of 15 amino acids. The V end was cut by 4 bases, the J end by 0 bases, with 10 bases between. The CDR3 DNA reads as TGTGCCAGCAGCCTTAGCGCGAGCTCCTACAATGAGCAGTTCTTC. Translating it yields CASSLSASSYNEQFF.

The rearrangement uses TRBV7-2 and TRBJ2-1, with TRBD2 matching 15 bases. The CDR3 is 15 amino acids. Germline trimming cut 5 bases from V and 7 bases from J; bases unmatched to any gene: 3. Germline CDR1 and CDR2: SGHTA and FQGNSA. The CDR3 region is CASSPGLAGGNEQFF. CDR3 DNA sequence: TGTGCCAGCAGCCCCGGACTAGCGGGAGGGAATGAGCAGTTCTTC.

J is TRBJ1-2 and V is TRBV19, with D possibly being TRBD1 (5 bases). This CDR3 contains 16 residues. Per the germline V gene, CDR1 is LNHDA and CDR2 is SQIVND (reference sequence). The V end lost 4 bases, the J end lost 4 bases, and 19 bases lay between the germline ends. CDR3 bases: TGTGCCAGTAGTAGTGGGGCCCCGGCTGTGCTCTATGGCTACACCTTC. This gives the protein CASSSGAPAVLYGYTF.

The CDR3 DNA reads as TGTGCCAGCAGCAAACCCCCCGGTCTGATCGGCATTCAGTACTTC. Its protein is CASSKPPGLIGIQYF. V and J are TRBV7-2 and TRBJ2-4, with no clear D. The CDR3 is 15 amino acids. Between the trimmed V and J ends, which lost 5 bases and 9 bases, there was a span of 20 bases. Germline V gene lookup returns CDR1 SGHTA and CDR2 FQGNSA. Drawing the rest from reference TRBV7-2 and TRBJ2-4, the complete variable domain is GAGVSQSPSNKVTEKGKDVELRCDPISGHTALYWYRQSLGQGLEFLIYFQGNSAPDKSGLPSDRFSAERTGGSVSTLTIQRTQQEDSAVYLCASSKPPGLIGIQYFGAGTRLSVL.

This chain uses TRBV2 with TRBJ1-2; tentatively, D is TRBD1 (6 bases). Germline V CDR1 and CDR2: SNHLY, FYNNEI. The V end was cut by 7 bases, the J end by 3 bases, with 18 bases between. CDR3 length: 15 residues. Here the CDR3 reads CASIRFVGGHYGYTF. The DNA for the CDR3 is TGTGCCAGCATTCGTTTCGTTGGGGGCCACTATGGCTACACCTTC.